The 7 T cell receptor beta chains below all came from one sample that was sequenced in a study of monozygotic twins with inflammatory bowel disease. From its re-call of the 5' RACE reads, TCRdb lists each CDR3 protein once, without DNA. In total, the table holds 200,000 to 250,000 distinct CDR3 sequences. Sequenced: blood. The receptors were gathered from a human donor with ulcerative colitis or Crohn's disease, or a healthy co-twin of an affected twin (not recorded which).

The chain combines TRBV9 with TRBJ2-1; there is no DNA to check the TCRdb D call of TRBD2. The V gene's germline CDR1 is SGDLS and CDR2 YYNGEE. The length of the CDR3 is 14 residues. The CDR3 loop is CASSGDPQGDEQFF.

V gene TRBV4-3 combines with J gene TRBJ1-3. Germline CDR1 LGHNA, CDR2 YSLEER. There are 15 residues in the CDR3. The CDR3 here is CASSQDKEEGNTIYF.

The chain has TRBV11-2 and TRBJ1-2; no DNA is available, so the TRBD1 call from TCRdb remains unchecked. The CDR3 length is 17 residues. Germline CDR1 is SGHAT and CDR2 is FQNNGV. This chain's CDR3 is CASSLDHGLSPPDGYTF. The variable domain in full, with the rest retrieved from reference TRBV11-2 and TRBJ1-2, is EAGVAQSPRYKIIEKRQSVAFWCNPISGHATLYWYQQILGQGPKLLIQFQNNGVVDDSQLPKDRFSAERLKGVDSTLKIQPAKLEDSAVYLCASSLDHGLSPPDGYTFGSGTRLTVV.

The chain recombines TRBV12-3 or TRBV12-4 with TRBJ2-1; TCRdb returns TRBD2, unconfirmable since there is no DNA. This CDR3 has 15 amino acids. The CDR3: CASSPISGLAFEQFF.

The gene calls are TRBV6-5 and TRBJ2-7; checking the TCRdb D call of TRBD1 is not possible without DNA. The germline V gene encodes CDR1 MNHEY and CDR2 SVGAGI. The CDR3 is made up of 14 amino acids. CDR3 in amino acids: CASSYGGGPYEQYF.

The V call is TRBV5-1, the J call TRBJ2-3; TCRdb returns TRBD1, unconfirmable since there is no DNA. Germline-derived CDR1 and CDR2 are SGHRS and YFSETQ. The CDR3 loop spans 17 amino acids. The CDR3 is CASSSLATGNEADTQYF.

This chain connects TRBV7-2 to TRBJ1-5; TCRdb lists TRBD1, though no DNA is available to test this call. This CDR3 region has 15 residues. Germline V gene data show CDR1 as SGHTA and CDR2 as FQGNSA. Here the CDR3 reads CASSLETGVSQPQHF. The full variable domain, rest sourced from reference TRBV7-2 and TRBJ1-5, is GAGVSQSPSNKVTEKGKDVELRCDPISGHTALYWYRQSLGQGLEFLIYFQGNSAPDKSGLPSDRFSAERTGGSVSTLTIQRTQQEDSAVYLCASSLETGVSQPQHFGDGTRLSIL.